The entry below gives a single T cell receptor (beta chain) sequence along with its context. It lacks a known antigen. The cohort was made up of around 720 healthy bone marrow donors. All cohort members were sampled while nominally healthy, although unrecorded immune exposures were likely present. The donor was CMV seropositive and belonged to the group of over 250 seropositive cohort members. A peripheral blood sample was collected from each donor, and TCR beta sequencing was performed on peripheral blood mononuclear cells. Genomic DNA extraction from the blood cell samples was performed with the Qiagen DNeasy Blood Extraction Kit. The V and J ends are trimmed by 4 bases and 1 base, leaving 8 bases between them. Based on the germline V gene, the CDR1 and CDR2 sequences are SGHDN and FVKESK. The CDR3 has 14 amino acids, counting the end cysteine and phenylalanine. Only the CDR3 part of the read is kept: 42 bases, read in frame from the first base.

The library was built by means of the immunoSEQ multiplex PCR assay. For the multiplex PCR, a mixture combining 60 forward primers for TCR Vbeta segments and 13 reverse primers for TCR Jbeta segments was used. The CDR3 region of rearranged TCR beta genes was amplified from genomic DNA with a multiplex PCR assay. The amplified TCR beta libraries were sequenced on the Illumina HiSeq System as 87-base-pair reads. Regarding the original processing steps: Across the 500 to 850 repertoires, a later analysis counted some 81 million unique TCR beta chains, around 10 million of which were shared by at least two donors. A nearest-neighbor algorithm error-corrected the raw reads and collapsed the reads into unique sequences, merging closely related sequences to remove PCR and sequencing errors. CDR3 sequences were aligned to IMGT reference sequences to assign V, D and J gene segments. For a sequence to be retained, at least a six-nucleotide match to both a V gene segment and a J gene segment was required. A rearrangement counted as productive if the CDR3 had no stop codons and remained in frame with V and J, and every other rearrangement counted as non-productive. CDR3 was defined by IMGT convention, running from the second conserved V-encoded cysteine to the conserved J-encoded phenylalanine. The earlier analysis of 587 of the donors excluded sequences that lacked an unambiguous match to a single V gene segment. An earlier analysis of fewer than 650 of the donors classified V segments as functional when productive rearrangements were above 56.7% and as segregating when the standard deviation between donors was above 5%. A statistical classification framework was built for diagnosing cytomegalovirus status from the catalog of TCR beta chain sequences. In a later analysis, V and J genes were assigned by comparing TCR nucleotide sequences against IMGT/GENE-DB human TR gene sequences. A later analysis assigned CDR3 sequences and most-parsimonious VDJ recombination scenarios with the TCRdist pipeline. In a later analysis, each TCR beta chain was defined by its CDR3 amino acid sequence together with its V-gene family, and reads lacking a unique V-gene family were excluded. A later analysis removed 550 to 700 highly shared, low-generation-probability nucleotide sequences to deal with suspected cross-contamination and a sequencing artifact. In a later analysis, a clonal expansion index for each public chain was calculated from normalized within-repertoire ranks of inferred template counts. In a later analysis, generation probabilities were computed with a VDJ recombination model fitted to out-of-frame rearrangements, and the resulting probabilities were checked against IGoR. In a later analysis, TCR-TCR, TCR-HLA and TCR-CMV co-occurrence was scored with hypergeometric tests, and a repertoire-size bias correction was applied to TCR pairs. False discovery rates were estimated in a later analysis by permuting HLA or CMV assignments 20 times. A later analysis grouped co-occurring TCRs with DBSCAN, adding TCRdist sequence similarity when clustering within HLA-allele-positive subsets. Co-occurrence clustering excluded repertoires with fewer than 30,000 or more than 120,000 public chains, plus five with anomalous nucleotide sharing. This immuneACCESS table, as held by TCRdb, lists in-frame sequences with V and J called but not all clones. Of the missing ones, under half trace to an unresolved V gene in checked studies; the others have no known cause. V and J calls plus clone size are reproduced from that table; the DNA served to infer D and trimming. For this sample, the table gives 100,000 to 150,000 clones. The leading ten clones occupy 1.5% to 2% of the sample.

This entry belongs to a study of cytomegalovirus exposure and HLA in healthy donors (dated by TCRdb to about 2017). Context from the whole study: According to an earlier analysis of several hundred of the donors, 150 million to 200 million T cells yielded approximately 120 million unique TCR beta sequences and around 280 Gb of sequence data. An early release that covered 640 HLA-typed donors contained approximately 300 gigabases of sequencing data and about 93 million unique TCR sequences. An earlier analysis of approximately 630 of the donors applied high-throughput TCR beta sequencing to assess whether each TCR beta V gene segment acted as functional or pseudogenic. The genetic ancestry cluster associated with self-reported Caucasian donors included 65% to 90% of the 300 to 400 genotyped donors. Among 398 genotyped donors of the cohort, an average of 235,054 unique TCR beta nucleotide sequences were sequenced per donor, around 18% of them non-productive. The study used immunosequencing to profile the T cell repertoires of 670 or so subjects and linked those repertoires to cytomegalovirus serostatus. Alongside the repertoire data, information on donor age, sex, ethnicity and CMV serostatus was compiled. HLA typing included class I and class II loci at four-digit resolution. Every discovery cohort repertoire had been produced on one sequencing platform. Because of strong linkage in the cohort, a few DR-DQ haplotypes were treated as single units for association and clustering. In addition to the first cohort of hundreds of subjects, a separate validation cohort of 130 or so different subjects was used. The number of donors typed differed by locus, with about 629-630 for A, B, C, DRB1 and DQB1, approximately 500 for DQA1, over 600 for DPA1, and 400 to 490 for DPB1. In a later genetic analysis, genome-wide SNP genotypes for about 55% of the roughly 700 donors were used, and that subset was treated as a discovery cohort. The study was designed to test whether signatures of past pathogen exposure could be identified by cataloging public T cell receptors. A later analysis re-examined previously published TCR beta repertoires from roughly 720 donors and added high-resolution HLA genotyping to investigate patterns of TCR occurrence. High-throughput TCR immunosequencing, statistical association of individual TCRs with disease status, and machine learning were combined to predict cytomegalovirus infection status. Rather than drawing on any new phenotypic data, the later analysis identified candidate immune exposures from TCR beta sequences and the way those sequences occurred across donors. The paper as a whole reports these results and caveats: In vitro tests confirmed that a few of the cytomegalovirus-associated TCR beta chains recognize cytomegalovirus antigens. An association between a missense DCLRE1C variant and V-gene and J-gene trimming of TCR beta chains was found in a later genetic analysis and replicated in an independent cohort. A later analysis found that TCR association rates varied across HLA loci, with DRB1 alleles showing the most associated TCRs and HLA-C alleles the fewest. A further reported finding was that TCR beta sequences accurately predicted the HLA-A and HLA-B alleles for most subjects in the first cohort. According to a later analysis, most CMV-associated TCR beta chains appeared to be HLA-restricted, and the HLA associations seemed to be driven largely by CMV exposure. A later genetic analysis reported fewer N-insertions in productive TCRs among donors in an Asian-associated ancestry cluster than the 666-donor mean. Some IMGT-functional V segments, including TRBV6-2 and TRBV6-3, could not be distinguished by the 87-base-pair reads and were therefore excluded. The only immune exposure information available for the cohort was CMV serostatus. In this cohort, only TCR beta chains were sequenced, and detectable features were limited by the absence of alpha or paired-chain data. The authors suggested that the approach could potentially be generalized to other disease states and immunological phenotypes. Broadly in line with IMGT annotations, most TCR beta V segments showed up in productive rearrangements about 90% or about 30% of the time in an earlier analysis of roughly 590 of the donors. A later analysis associated 15,000 to 20,000 TCR beta sequences with specific HLA alleles at a false discovery rate of 0.05. Because HLA typing was missing for some donors at each locus, association tests included only the typed subset. Cytomegalovirus status was reported to be diagnosed by the classifier with high specificity and sensitivity in both the original and validation cohorts. Linkage disequilibrium might explain the correlated functional status among segregating V segments, but an unknown experimental factor could not be excluded. A later analysis reported that several top co-occurrence clusters appeared linked to parvovirus B19, influenza, CMV and Epstein-Barr virus. Roughly uniform sequencing depth across donors was assumed in presence/absence analyses, although this assumption may not hold. In the study, 150 to 200 TCR beta chains were listed as associated with cytomegalovirus. Across donors, most TCR sequences were observed very rarely, whereas some public TCRs were present in many individuals. Strong co-occurrence of HLA alleles, especially DR and DQ, made assigning TCR associations to individual alleles difficult. The sequencing pipeline was judged likely to have produced a cluster of highly shared sequence variants as a technical artifact. A later analysis found that HLA-associated TCR beta chains were more clonally expanded and had lower generation probabilities than equally common non-associated chains. Because counts were too low, roughly 17 rarely observed V segments, including chromosome 9 orphons, were left out of the earlier analysis of 500 to 750 of the donors.

Material for sequencing was PBMCs. The origin of this receptor is a woman aged 40-49 years in good health and CMV-seropositive. The V gene is TRBV14 and the J gene is TRBJ1-5; no D gene can be assigned with confidence. The bases read TGTGCCAGCAGCCTGGCAGGCAGCAATCAGCCCCAGCATTTT. The resulting protein is CASSLAGSNQPQHF.